The table lists the clone carrying this T cell receptor (beta chain) with a few counts. No antigen is known for it. These data come from a study of response to subunit inactivated influenza vaccine. From the RT-PCR reads, TCRdb called clonotypes with MiXCR, one entry per CDR3 protein. The data hold hundreds of thousands of distinct CDR3 sequences, with 25% observed a single time. The CDR3 sequence is 12 residues long. V lost 7 bases and J 4 bases, leaving 7 bases between the germline ends. Study-wide points: The authors put forward the suggestion that each seasonal influenza vaccination may bring in only a limited number of new T cells.

The receptor's source is a man aged 45-60 years who received an inactivated influenza vaccine. The starting material was CD4+ T cells sorted from PBMCs, obtained about 5 days after vaccination. The chain is built from TRBV12-3 or TRBV12-4 and TRBJ2-2, with D maybe TRBD2 (5 bases). The CDR3 reads CASIRGTGELFF. The CDR3 bases are TGTGCCAGCATCCGGGGCACCGGGGAGCTGTTTTTT.